One and the same sample provided the 28 T cell receptor beta chains below, sequenced in a study of cytomegalovirus exposure and HLA in healthy donors. The primer mix had 60 Vbeta and 13 Jbeta primers. Assay used: immunoSEQ multiplex PCR; TCRdb lists only in-frame clones, some missing. Among approximately 130,000 clones listed, around 85% were seen once. Source material: PBMCs. The receptors come from a boy younger than 18 in good health and CMV-seronegative.

The chain uses TRBV19 and TRBJ2-7; maybe TRBD1 (5 bases). Germline V gives CDR1 LNHDA, CDR2 SQIVND (reference sequence). The ends were cut back, 7 bases at V and 3 bases at J, with 16 bases in the middle. The CDR3 has 14 residues. The CDR3 here is CASTPDSLSYEQYF. The DNA for the CDR3 is TGTGCCAGTACCCCCGACAGCCTAAGCTACGAGCAGTACTTC.

CDR3 nucleotide sequence: TGTGCCAGCAGTTTATCGGGACAGGGGTACGAGCAGTACTTC. Its protein is CASSLSGQGYEQYF. The chain is built from TRBV28 and TRBJ2-7; 10 bases match TRBD1. With V trimmed by 1 base and J by 4 bases, 1 base remained unmatched. The CDR3 covers 14 residues. CDR1 MDHEN and CDR2 SYDVKM come from the germline V gene.

The V and J genes are TRBV5-4 and TRBJ2-3, with TRBD2 identical over 8 bases. The CDR3 has 15 amino acids. Germline-derived CDR1 and CDR2 are SGHNT and YYREEE (reference sequence). Trimming at V came to 4 bases and at J to 4 bases, leaving 8 bases not matched to a gene. The CDR3 spells CASSTPLAEADTQYF. The CDR3 DNA reads as TGTGCCAGCAGCACACCACTAGCGGAGGCAGATACGCAGTATTTT. The full variable domain, rest sourced from reference TRBV5-4 and TRBJ2-3, is ETGVTQSPTHLIKTRGQQVTLRCSSQSGHNTVSWYQQALGQGPQFIFQYYREEENGRGNFPPRFSGLQFPNYSSELNVNALELDDSALYLCASSTPLAEADTQYFGPGTRLTVL.

This clone was picked up a small number of times. The gene calls are TRBV27 and TRBJ1-1; tentative D call: TRBD1 (6 bases). This CDR3 region has 14 residues. V lost 6 bases, J lost 6 bases, and 17 bases lay in between. The germline V gene encodes CDR1 MNHEY and CDR2 SMNVEV (reference sequence). The CDR3 nucleotides read TGTGCCAGCAGGATACAGGGAGGGGCGCCTGAAGCTTTCTTT. The encoded protein is CASRIQGGAPEAFF.

V gene TRBV7-2 combines with J gene TRBJ2-3, with 9 bases aligning to TRBD2. Germline V gives CDR1 SGHTA, CDR2 FQGNSA. There are 18 residues in the CDR3. The junction had 9 bases not matched to a gene; V was cut back by 2 bases and J by 0 bases. This CDR3 is CASSLWGPSGESTDTQYF. The CDR3 DNA reads as TGTGCCAGCAGCTTATGGGGGCCTAGCGGGGAGAGCACAGATACGCAGTATTTT.

The chain joins TRBV9 to TRBJ2-1, with unresolved D. CDR3 length: 18 residues. Germline values: CDR1 SGDLS, CDR2 YYNGEE. Trimming took off 3 bases at V and 1 base at J, with 20 bases between the two ends. The CDR3 nucleotides read TGTGCCAGCAGCGATCGATCCCGCCAGGCATCATCCTACAATGAGCAGTTCTTC. Protein sequence: CASSDRSRQASSYNEQFF.

The CDR3 protein is CASSLQRSLRLYEQYF. CDR3 bases: TGTGCCAGCAGCCTTCAAAGGAGCCTCCGCCTTTACGAGCAGTACTTC. The chain joins TRBV5-6 to TRBJ2-7; no clear D gene. V lost 4 bases to trimming and J lost 4 bases, with 21 bases between them. CDR3 size: 16 residues. In germline, CDR1 is SGHDT, CDR2 YYEEEE. Looking up the rest from reference TRBV5-6 and TRBJ2-7 gives the full variable domain: DAGVTQSPTHLIKTRGQQVTLRCSPKSGHDTVSWYQQALGQGPQFIFQYYEEEERQRGNFPDRFSGHQFPNYSSELNVNALLLGDSALYLCASSLQRSLRLYEQYFGPGTRLTVT.

This chain joins TRBV5-1 and TRBJ2-5, with D possibly being TRBD1 (6 bases). The end of the DNA is better explained by TRBJ2-7, so the J call may be wrong. The CDR3 is 12 amino acids. Germline V gene sequence: CDR1 SGHRS, CDR2 YFSETQ. CDR3 region: CASSPGQNEQYF. CDR3 DNA sequence: TGCGCCAGCAGCCCCGGACAGAACGAGCAGTACTTC.

CDR3 region: CATTISQGGSYGYTF. The DNA for the CDR3 is TGTGCCACCACTATTTCTCAGGGAGGGTCCTATGGCTACACCTTC. The chain has TRBV19 and TRBJ1-2; D is possibly TRBD1 (5 bases). Germline CDR1 reads LNHDA; CDR2 reads SQIVND (reference sequence). Trimming stripped 10 bases from V and 4 bases from J, with 22 bases between. This CDR3 is 15 amino acids long. Looking up the rest from reference TRBV19 and TRBJ1-2 gives the full variable domain: DGGITQSPKYLFRKEGQNVTLSCEQNLNHDAMYWYRQDPGQGLRLIYYSQIVNDFQKGDIAEGYSVSREKKESFPLTVTSAQKNPTAFYLCATTISQGGSYGYTFGSGTRLTVV.

V and J are TRBV12-5 and TRBJ2-1, with TRBD2 matching 11 bases. The CDR3 sequence is 15 residues long. V trimming: 0 bases; J trimming: 8 bases; junction bases outside the gene matches: 3. From germline, CDR1 is LGHNT and CDR2 FRNRAP. CDR3 residues: CASGLVGSGGDEQFF. The CDR3 coding sequence is TGTGCTAGTGGTTTGGTGGGTAGCGGGGGGGATGAGCAGTTCTTC.

V and J are TRBV5-1 and TRBJ2-5; a weak D match, TRBD2 (6 bases). Per the germline V gene, CDR1 is SGHRS and CDR2 is YFSETQ. This CDR3 spans 16 amino acids. The ends were cut back, 0 bases at V and 2 bases at J, with 14 bases in the middle. The CDR3 protein is CASSLGGGVLQETQYF. The CDR3 DNA sequence: TGCGCCAGCAGCTTGGGTGGCGGGGTGCTACAAGAGACCCAGTACTTC.

This clone was recorded only once. The chain couples TRBV4-3 to TRBJ2-5, with a tentative D call TRBD1 (5 bases). V gave up 0 bases and J gave up 5 bases, with 13 bases separating them. The CDR3 spans 15 residues. The germline gives CDR1 LGHNA, CDR2 YSLEER. The DNA for the CDR3 is TGCGCCAGCAGCCAAGATAATGTAGGGGCTGAGACCCAGTACTTC. Its protein is CASSQDNVGAETQYF.

The chain employs TRBV5-5 and TRBJ2-7; tentative D call: TRBD2 (6 bases). V lost 4 bases and J lost 3, with 14 bases in between. The CDR3 contains 14 residues. Germline values: CDR1 SGHKS, CDR2 YYEKEE (reference sequence). The chain's CDR3 is CASSHSGGGYEQYF. The CDR3 DNA sequence: TGTGCCAGCAGCCATAGCGGAGGAGGCTACGAGCAGTACTTC.

The chain carries TRBV28 and TRBJ1-1; D gene uncertain. This CDR3 comprises 13 residues. Trimming removed 5 bases at V and 0 bases at J, with 7 bases between. Looked up from germline, CDR1 is MDHEN and CDR2 is SYDVKM. CDR3 amino acids: CASSEGMNTEAFF. DNA for the CDR3: TGTGCCAGCAGTGAGGGCATGAACACTGAAGCTTTCTTT.

This clone was seen a few times. The chain joins TRBV2 to TRBJ2-1; 9 bases are shared with TRBD1. CDR1 and CDR2 (germline): SNHLY, FYNNEI. The CDR3 has 16 residues. Losses at the gene ends were 7 bases for V and 9 bases for J; bases not matched to a gene: 16. This CDR3 is CASNLGGTGRISEQFF. The CDR3 DNA reads as TGTGCCAGCAACCTGGGGGGGACAGGGAGAATAAGTGAGCAGTTCTTC. Looking up the rest from reference TRBV2 and TRBJ2-1 gives the full variable domain: EPEVTQTPSHQVTQMGQEVILRCVPISNHLYFYWYRQILGQKVEFLVSFYNNEISEKSEIFDDQFSVERPDGSNFTLKIRSTKLEDSAMYFCASNLGGTGRISEQFFGPGTRLTVL.

This sequence joins TRBV5-4 and TRBJ1-4, with D perhaps TRBD1 (5 bases). The length of the CDR3 is 12 residues. From germline, CDR1 is SGHNT and CDR2 YYREEE (reference sequence). Trimming removed 4 bases at V and 6 bases at J, with 7 bases between. The CDR3 DNA reads as TGTGCCAGCAGCCAACAGGATGAAAAACTGTTTTTT. This encodes CASSQQDEKLFF. Variable domain in full (rest from reference TRBV5-4 and TRBJ1-4): ETGVTQSPTHLIKTRGQQVTLRCSSQSGHNTVSWYQQALGQGPQFIFQYYREEENGRGNFPPRFSGLQFPNYSSELNVNALELDDSALYLCASSQQDEKLFFGSGTQLSVL.

The chain combines TRBV9 with TRBJ2-7; tentative D call: TRBD2 (6 bases). V was shortened by 0 bases and J by 2 bases, with 12 bases between the two germline ends. This CDR3 region has 15 residues. Germline CDR1 SGDLS, CDR2 YYNGEE. This chain's CDR3 is CASSVDGTVAYEQYF. The CDR3 nucleotides read TGTGCCAGCAGCGTAGATGGGACTGTTGCCTACGAGCAGTACTTC.

The V and J genes are TRBV7-2 and TRBJ1-2, with D maybe TRBD1 (5 bases). CDR1 is SGHTA, CDR2 FQGNSA, per germline. Trimming cost V 1 base and J 8 bases, with 14 bases left between them. CDR3 size: 14 residues. DNA of the CDR3: TGTGCCAGCAGCTTAGTTTGGCAGGGTAGGGGCTACACCTTC. It is translated as CASSLVWQGRGYTF.

The gene calls are TRBV18 and TRBJ2-7, with D tentatively TRBD2 (6 bases). With 4 bases removed from V and 3 bases from J, the gap between germline ends came to 10 bases. The length of the CDR3 is 13 residues. Germline CDR1 KGHSH, CDR2 LQKENI. In DNA form, the CDR3 reads TGTGCCAGCTCACGCCAGGGACTCTACGAGCAGTACTTC. It is translated as CASSRQGLYEQYF.

V gene TRBV10-2 combines with J gene TRBJ2-2; D perhaps matches TRBD1 (5 bases). With 8 bases removed from V and 1 base from J, the gap between germline ends came to 11 bases. CDR3 length equals 14 residues. Per germline, CDR1 WSHSY and CDR2 SAAADI. The CDR3 bases are TGCGCCAGCTCCCAGGGCATGAACACCGGGGAGCTGTTTTTT. Encoded protein: CASSQGMNTGELFF.

This sequence joins TRBV10-3 and TRBJ1-2, with TRBD1 matching over 7 bases. The CDR3 extends over 12 amino acids. Germline loops: CDR1 ENHRY, CDR2 SYGVKD. V lost 9 bases to trimming and J lost 2 bases; unmatched junction nucleotides: 3. The CDR3 DNA follows: TGTGCCATACAGGGGCTCAACTATGGCTACACCTTC. It encodes CAIQGLNYGYTF.

The chain recombines TRBV6-1 with TRBJ2-1, with D tentatively TRBD1 (5 bases). The CDR3 is 14 residues long. V was pared by 6 bases and J by 3 bases, with 12 bases between. CDR1 and CDR2 from the germline V gene are MNHNS and SASEGT. CDR3 amino acids: CASREQALYNEQFF. CDR3 DNA sequence: TGTGCCAGCAGGGAACAGGCCCTCTACAATGAGCAGTTCTTC.

This chain uses TRBV30 with TRBJ2-7; the D is unclear. Germline V gene data show CDR1 as GTSNPN and CDR2 as SVGIG (reference sequence). The CDR3 loop spans 12 amino acids. The ends were cut back, 3 bases at V and 1 base at J, with 7 bases in the middle. CDR3 coding DNA: TGTGCCTGGAGAAGCAAGTCCTACGAGCAGTACTTC. Translating gives CAWRSKSYEQYF.

J is TRBJ2-2 and V is TRBV12-5; TRBD1 aligns across 8 bases. J lost 2 bases, V lost 6 bases, and 5 bases had no gene match. Germline-derived CDR1 and CDR2 are LGHNT and FRNRAP. CDR3 length: 15 residues. Here the CDR3 reads CASGGAGGNTGELFF. The CDR3 coding sequence is TGTGCTAGTGGAGGGGCAGGGGGCAACACCGGGGAGCTGTTTTTT.

The chain carries TRBV11-2 and TRBJ1-4, with TRBD1 matching 10 bases. J lost 0 bases, V lost 1 base, and 5 bases had no gene match. The CDR3 has 18 residues. CDR1 is SGHAT and CDR2 is FQNNGV in the germline V gene. For the CDR3, the DNA is TGTGCCAGCAGCTTAGGGACAGGGGGTCTCGCAACTAATGAAAAACTGTTTTTT. Its protein product is CASSLGTGGLATNEKLFF.

The chain links TRBV6-5 to TRBJ1-1; possibly TRBD1 for D (6 bases). V dropped 6 bases and J dropped 0 bases, with 11 bases sitting between them. Germline CDR1 is MNHEY and CDR2 is SVGAGI. The CDR3 sequence is 14 residues long. As DNA, the CDR3 is TGTGCCAGCAGCCCGGACAGTTTGAACACTGAAGCTTTCTTT. Translating it yields CASSPDSLNTEAFF.

The genes are TRBV27 and TRBJ2-3, with TRBD2 identical over 7 bases. The CDR3 has 15 amino acids. Per germline, CDR1 MNHEY and CDR2 SMNVEV (reference sequence). V shed 0 bases, J shed 2 bases, and the junction held 2 bases outside the gene matches. CDR3 DNA sequence: TGTGCCAGCAGTTTATCGGGGGACTACACAGATACGCAGTATTTT. This translates into CASSLSGDYTDTQYF.

This sequence joins TRBV6-5 and TRBJ2-1, with D perhaps TRBD1 (5 bases). V lost 6 bases to trimming and J lost 0 bases, with 12 bases between them. Germline lookup yields CDR1 MNHEY and CDR2 SVGAGI. The CDR3 contains 15 residues. CDR3 in amino acids: CASSNGHISYNEQFF. The CDR3 DNA is TGTGCCAGCAGCAACGGACATATCTCCTACAATGAGCAGTTCTTC.